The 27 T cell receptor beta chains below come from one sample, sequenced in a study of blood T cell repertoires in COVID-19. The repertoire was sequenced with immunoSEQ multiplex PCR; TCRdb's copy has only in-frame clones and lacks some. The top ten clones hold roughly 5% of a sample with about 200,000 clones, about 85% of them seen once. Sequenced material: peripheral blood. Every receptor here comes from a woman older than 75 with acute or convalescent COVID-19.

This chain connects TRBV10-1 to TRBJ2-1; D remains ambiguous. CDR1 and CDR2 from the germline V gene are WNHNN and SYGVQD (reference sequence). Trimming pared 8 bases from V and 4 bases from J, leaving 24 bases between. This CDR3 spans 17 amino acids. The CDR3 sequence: CASSEVRLSRPYNEQFF. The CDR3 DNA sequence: TGCGCCAGCTCTGAGGTCAGACTCTCGCGCCCTTACAATGAGCAGTTCTTC.

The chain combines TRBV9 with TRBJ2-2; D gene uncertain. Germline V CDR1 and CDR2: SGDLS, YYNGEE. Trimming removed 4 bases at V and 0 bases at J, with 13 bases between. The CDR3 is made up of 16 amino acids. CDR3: CASSRSERPNTGELFF. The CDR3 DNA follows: TGTGCCAGCAGCAGGTCGGAGCGACCGAACACCGGGGAGCTGTTTTTT.

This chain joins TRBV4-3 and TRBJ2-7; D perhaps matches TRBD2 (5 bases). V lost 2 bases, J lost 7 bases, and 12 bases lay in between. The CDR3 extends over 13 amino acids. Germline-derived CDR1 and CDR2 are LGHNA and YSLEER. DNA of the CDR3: TGCGCCAGCAGCCAATTTACCCGGGGTGAGCAGTACTTC. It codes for CASSQFTRGEQYF.

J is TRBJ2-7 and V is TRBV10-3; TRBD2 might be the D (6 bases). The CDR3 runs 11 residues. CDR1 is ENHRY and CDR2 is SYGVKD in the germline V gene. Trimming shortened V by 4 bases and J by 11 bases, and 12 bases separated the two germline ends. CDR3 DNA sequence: TGTGCCATCAGTGGGGGAGGCCCCGAGTACTTC. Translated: CAISGGGPEYF.

This CDR3 reads CASRSQGALYGYTF. The CDR3 nucleotides are TGTGCCAGCCGGTCACAGGGGGCGTTATATGGCTACACCTTC. The chain combines TRBV28 with TRBJ1-2; 9 bases align to TRBD1. The CDR3 runs 14 residues. V was pared by 8 bases and J by 5 bases, with 9 bases of the junction left unmatched. CDR1 is MDHEN, CDR2 SYDVKM, per germline.

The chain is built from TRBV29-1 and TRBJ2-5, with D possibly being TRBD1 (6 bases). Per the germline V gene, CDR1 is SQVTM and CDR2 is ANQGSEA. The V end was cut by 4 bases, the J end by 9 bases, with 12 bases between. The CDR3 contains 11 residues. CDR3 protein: CSVGTEEPQYF. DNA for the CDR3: TGCAGCGTTGGGACAGAAGAACCCCAGTACTTC.

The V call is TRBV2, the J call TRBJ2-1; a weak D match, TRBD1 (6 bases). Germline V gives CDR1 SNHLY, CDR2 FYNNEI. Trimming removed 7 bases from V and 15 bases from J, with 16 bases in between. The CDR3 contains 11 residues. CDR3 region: CASKTLDRLFF. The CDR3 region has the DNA TGTGCCAGCAAGACTCTGGACAGACTGTTCTTC.

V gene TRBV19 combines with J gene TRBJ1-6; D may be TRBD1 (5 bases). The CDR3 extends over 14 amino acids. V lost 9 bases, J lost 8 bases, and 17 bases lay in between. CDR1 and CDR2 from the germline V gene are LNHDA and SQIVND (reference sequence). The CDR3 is CASREGTRYSPLHF. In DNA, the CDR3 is TGTGCCAGCCGGGAGGGGACTAGATATTCACCCCTCCACTTT.

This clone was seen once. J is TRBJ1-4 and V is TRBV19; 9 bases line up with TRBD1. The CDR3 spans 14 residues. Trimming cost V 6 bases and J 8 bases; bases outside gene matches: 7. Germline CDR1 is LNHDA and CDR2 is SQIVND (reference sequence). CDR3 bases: TGTGCCAGTAGCCGGACAGGGGTCGGAGAAAAACTGTTTTTT. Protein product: CASSRTGVGEKLFF. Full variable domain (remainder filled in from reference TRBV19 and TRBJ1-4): DGGITQSPKYLFRKEGQNVTLSCEQNLNHDAMYWYRQDPGQGLRLIYYSQIVNDFQKGDIAEGYSVSREKKESFPLTVTSAQKNPTAFYLCASSRTGVGEKLFFGSGTQLSVL.

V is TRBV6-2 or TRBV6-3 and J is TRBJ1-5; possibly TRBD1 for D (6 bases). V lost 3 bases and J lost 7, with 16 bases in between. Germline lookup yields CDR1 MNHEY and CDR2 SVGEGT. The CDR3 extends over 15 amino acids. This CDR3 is CASSYGGAPRQPQHF. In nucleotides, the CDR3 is TGTGCCAGCAGTTATGGGGGGGCCCCACGGCAGCCCCAGCATTTT.

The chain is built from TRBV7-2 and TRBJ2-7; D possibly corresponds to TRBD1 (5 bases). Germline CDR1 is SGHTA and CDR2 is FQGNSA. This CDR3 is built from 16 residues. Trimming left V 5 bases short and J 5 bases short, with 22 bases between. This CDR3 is CASSVSATAGFHEQYF. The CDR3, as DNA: TGTGCCAGCAGCGTGTCCGCTACTGCAGGGTTCCACGAGCAGTACTTC.

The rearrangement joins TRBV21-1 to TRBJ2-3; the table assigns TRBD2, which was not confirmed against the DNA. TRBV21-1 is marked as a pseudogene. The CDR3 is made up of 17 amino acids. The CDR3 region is CASSKDMASRNKDTQYF. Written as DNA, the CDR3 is TGTGCCAGCAGCAAAGATATGGCTAGCAGAAATAAAGATACGCAGTATTTT.

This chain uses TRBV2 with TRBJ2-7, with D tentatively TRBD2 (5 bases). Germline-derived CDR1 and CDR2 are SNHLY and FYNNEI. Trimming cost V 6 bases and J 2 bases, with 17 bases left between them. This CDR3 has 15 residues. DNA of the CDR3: TGTGCCAGCAGCTCCCTAGCCGGAGCCCCCTACGAGCAGTACTTC. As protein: CASSSLAGAPYEQYF.

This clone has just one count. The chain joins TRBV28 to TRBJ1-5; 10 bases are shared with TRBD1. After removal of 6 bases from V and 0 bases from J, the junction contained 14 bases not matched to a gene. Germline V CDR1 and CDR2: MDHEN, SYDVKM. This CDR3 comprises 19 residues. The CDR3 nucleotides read TGTGCCAGCAGCCCCGGACAGGGGGGCCCCGGGGATAGCAATCAGCCCCAGCATTTT. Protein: CASSPGQGGPGDSNQPQHF.

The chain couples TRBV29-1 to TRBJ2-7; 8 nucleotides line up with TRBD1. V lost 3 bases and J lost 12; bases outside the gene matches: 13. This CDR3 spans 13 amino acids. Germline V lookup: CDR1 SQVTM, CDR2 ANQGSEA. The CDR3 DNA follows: TGCAGCGTTGAGTGGACAGGGACCTCCATAAGGTACTTC. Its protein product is CSVEWTGTSIRYF.

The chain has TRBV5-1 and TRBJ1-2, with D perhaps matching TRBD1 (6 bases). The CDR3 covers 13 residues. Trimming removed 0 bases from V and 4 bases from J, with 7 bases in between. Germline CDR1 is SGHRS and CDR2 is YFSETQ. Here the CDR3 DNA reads TGCGCCAGCAGCTTGGGGACAGTCTATGGCTACACCTTC. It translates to CASSLGTVYGYTF.

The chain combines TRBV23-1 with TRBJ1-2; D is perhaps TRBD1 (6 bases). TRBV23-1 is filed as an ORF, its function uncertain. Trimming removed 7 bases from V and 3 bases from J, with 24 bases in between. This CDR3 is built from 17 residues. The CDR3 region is CASTRGAKSREDYGYTF. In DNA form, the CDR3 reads TGCGCCAGCACCCGGGGGGCCAAATCCCGAGAAGACTATGGCTACACCTTC.

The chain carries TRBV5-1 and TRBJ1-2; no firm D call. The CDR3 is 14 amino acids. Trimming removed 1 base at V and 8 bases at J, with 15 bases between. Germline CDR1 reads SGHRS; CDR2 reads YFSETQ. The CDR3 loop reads CASSLQAYEEGYTF. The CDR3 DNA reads TGCGCCAGCAGCTTGCAAGCATATGAAGAAGGCTACACCTTC.

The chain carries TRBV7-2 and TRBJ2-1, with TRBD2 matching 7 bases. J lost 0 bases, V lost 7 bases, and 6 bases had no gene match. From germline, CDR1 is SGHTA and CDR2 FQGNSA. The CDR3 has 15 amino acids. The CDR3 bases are TGTGCCAGCACCCCCAGGACTAGCTCCTACAATGAGCAGTTCTTC. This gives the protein CASTPRTSSYNEQFF.

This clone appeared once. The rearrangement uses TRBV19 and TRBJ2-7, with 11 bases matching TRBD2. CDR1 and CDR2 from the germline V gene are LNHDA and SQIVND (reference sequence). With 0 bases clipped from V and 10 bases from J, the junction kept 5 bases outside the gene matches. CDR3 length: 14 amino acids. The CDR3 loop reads CASSIDETSGNQYF. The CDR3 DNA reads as TGTGCCAGTAGTATAGATGAGACTAGCGGGAATCAGTACTTC.

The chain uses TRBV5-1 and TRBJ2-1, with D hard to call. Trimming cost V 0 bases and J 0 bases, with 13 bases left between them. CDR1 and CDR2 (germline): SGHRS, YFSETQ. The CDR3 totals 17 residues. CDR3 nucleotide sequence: TGCGCCAGCAGCTTGGCGTTTGGGCAGACCTCCTACAATGAGCAGTTCTTC. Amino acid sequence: CASSLAFGQTSYNEQFF.

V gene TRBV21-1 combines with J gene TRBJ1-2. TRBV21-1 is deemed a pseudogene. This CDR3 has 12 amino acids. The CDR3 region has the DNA TGTGCCAGCAGCAAAGCGAGCTATGGCTACACCTTC. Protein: CASSKASYGYTF.

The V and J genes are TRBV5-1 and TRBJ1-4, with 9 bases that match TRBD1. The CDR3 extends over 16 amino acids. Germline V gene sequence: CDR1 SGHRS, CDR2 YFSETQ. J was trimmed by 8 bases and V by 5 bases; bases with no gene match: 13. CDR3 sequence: CASSYAWTGEGEKLFF. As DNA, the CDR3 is TGCGCCAGCAGTTACGCATGGACAGGGGAGGGAGAAAAACTGTTTTTT.

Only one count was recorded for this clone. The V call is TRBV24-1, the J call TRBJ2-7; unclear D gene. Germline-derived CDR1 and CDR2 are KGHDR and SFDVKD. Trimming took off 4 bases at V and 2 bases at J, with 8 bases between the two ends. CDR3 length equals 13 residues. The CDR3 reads CATSEGPAYEQYF. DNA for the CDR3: TGTGCCACCAGTGAGGGCCCAGCCTACGAGCAGTACTTC.

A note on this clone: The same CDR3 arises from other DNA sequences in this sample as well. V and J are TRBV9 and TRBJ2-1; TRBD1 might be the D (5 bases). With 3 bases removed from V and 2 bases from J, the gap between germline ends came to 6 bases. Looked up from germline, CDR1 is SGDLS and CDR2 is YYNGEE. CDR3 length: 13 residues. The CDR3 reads CASSGGTYNEQFF. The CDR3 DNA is TGTGCCAGCAGCGGGGGCACCTACAATGAGCAGTTCTTC.

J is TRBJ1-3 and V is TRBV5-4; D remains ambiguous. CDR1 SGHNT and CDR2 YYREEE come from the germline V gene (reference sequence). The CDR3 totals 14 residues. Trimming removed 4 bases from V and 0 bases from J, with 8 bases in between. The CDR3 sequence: CASSQGSSGNTIYF. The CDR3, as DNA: TGTGCCAGCAGCCAAGGGAGCTCTGGAAACACCATATATTTT. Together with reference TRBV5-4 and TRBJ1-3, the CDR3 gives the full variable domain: ETGVTQSPTHLIKTRGQQVTLRCSSQSGHNTVSWYQQALGQGPQFIFQYYREEENGRGNFPPRFSGLQFPNYSSELNVNALELDDSALYLCASSQGSSGNTIYFGEGSWLTVV.

CDR3 nucleotide sequence: TGCGCCAGCAGCATCGACAGTTATGGTGGTACCTATGGCTACACCTTC. Amino acid sequence: CASSIDSYGGTYGYTF. The V call is TRBV5-1, the J call TRBJ1-2, with a possible D match to TRBD1 (5 bases). V was cut by 4 bases and J by 4 bases, with 20 bases left in between. Germline CDR1 reads SGHRS; CDR2 reads YFSETQ. This CDR3 has 16 residues.